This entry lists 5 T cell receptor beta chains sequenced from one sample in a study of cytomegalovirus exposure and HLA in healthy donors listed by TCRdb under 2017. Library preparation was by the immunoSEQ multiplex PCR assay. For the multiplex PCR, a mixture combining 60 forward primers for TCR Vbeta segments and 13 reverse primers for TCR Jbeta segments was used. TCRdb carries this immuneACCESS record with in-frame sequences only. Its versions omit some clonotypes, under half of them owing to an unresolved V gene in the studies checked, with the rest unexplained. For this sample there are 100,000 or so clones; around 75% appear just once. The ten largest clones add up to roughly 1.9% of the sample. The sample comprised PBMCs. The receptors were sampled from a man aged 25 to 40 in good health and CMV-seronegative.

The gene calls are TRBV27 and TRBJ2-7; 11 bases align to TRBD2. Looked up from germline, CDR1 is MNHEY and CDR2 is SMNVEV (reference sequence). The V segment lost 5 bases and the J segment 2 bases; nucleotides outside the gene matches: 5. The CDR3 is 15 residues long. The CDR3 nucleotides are TGTGCCAGCAGTCCGGGACTAGCGGTCCCCTACGAGCAGTACTTC. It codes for CASSPGLAVPYEQYF.

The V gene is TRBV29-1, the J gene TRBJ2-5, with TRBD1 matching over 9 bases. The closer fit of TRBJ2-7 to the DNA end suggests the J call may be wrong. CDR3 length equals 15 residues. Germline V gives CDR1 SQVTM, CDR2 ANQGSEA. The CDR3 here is CSVKTGTGLSYEQYF. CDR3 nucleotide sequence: TGCAGCGTAAAAACCGGGACAGGGCTTTCCTACGAGCAGTACTTC.

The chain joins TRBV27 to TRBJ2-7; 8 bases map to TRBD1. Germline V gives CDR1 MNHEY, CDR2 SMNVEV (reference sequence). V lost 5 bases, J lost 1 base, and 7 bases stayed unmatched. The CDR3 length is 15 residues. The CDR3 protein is CASSPSRDRSYEQYF. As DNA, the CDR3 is TGTGCCAGCAGTCCATCCCGGGACAGGTCCTACGAGCAGTACTTC.

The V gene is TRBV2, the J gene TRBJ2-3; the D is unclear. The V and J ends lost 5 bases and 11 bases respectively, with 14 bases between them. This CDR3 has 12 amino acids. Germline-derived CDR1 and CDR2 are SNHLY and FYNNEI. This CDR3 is CASSTDTLGQYF. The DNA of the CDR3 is TGTGCCAGCAGTACCGACACCCTGGGGCAGTATTTT. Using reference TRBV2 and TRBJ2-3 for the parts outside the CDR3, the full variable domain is EPEVTQTPSHQVTQMGQEVILRCVPISNHLYFYWYRQILGQKVEFLVSFYNNEISEKSEIFDDQFSVERPDGSNFTLKIRSTKLEDSAMYFCASSTDTLGQYFGPGTRLTVL.

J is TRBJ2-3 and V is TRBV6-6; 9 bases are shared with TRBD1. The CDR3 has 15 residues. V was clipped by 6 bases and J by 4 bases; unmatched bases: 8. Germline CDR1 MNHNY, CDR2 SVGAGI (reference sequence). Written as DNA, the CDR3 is TGTGCCAGCAGCCTAGAACAGGGGGCGGCAGATACGCAGTATTTT. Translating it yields CASSLEQGAADTQYF.